The subject of this entry is one TCR beta chain. This sample was included in a study of control samples from healthy donors and cancer patients. The data were produced by immunoSEQ multiplex PCR, yet TCRdb's version contains in-frame clones alone and is incomplete. Among approximately 100,000 clones listed, around 88% were seen once. This receptor was obtained from a man aged 30 to 39 in good health. Sequenced sample: blood.

In DNA form, the CDR3 reads TGTGCCAGCAGTATTAAAAGGGGGTTTCAGGGGGAGACCCAGTACTTC. The encoded protein is CASSIKRGFQGETQYF. The gene calls are TRBV5-4 and TRBJ2-5; a weak D match, TRBD1 (6 bases). Looked up from germline, CDR1 is SGHNT and CDR2 is YYREEE (reference sequence). V dropped 5 bases and J dropped 5 bases, with 22 bases sitting between them. This CDR3 has 16 amino acids.